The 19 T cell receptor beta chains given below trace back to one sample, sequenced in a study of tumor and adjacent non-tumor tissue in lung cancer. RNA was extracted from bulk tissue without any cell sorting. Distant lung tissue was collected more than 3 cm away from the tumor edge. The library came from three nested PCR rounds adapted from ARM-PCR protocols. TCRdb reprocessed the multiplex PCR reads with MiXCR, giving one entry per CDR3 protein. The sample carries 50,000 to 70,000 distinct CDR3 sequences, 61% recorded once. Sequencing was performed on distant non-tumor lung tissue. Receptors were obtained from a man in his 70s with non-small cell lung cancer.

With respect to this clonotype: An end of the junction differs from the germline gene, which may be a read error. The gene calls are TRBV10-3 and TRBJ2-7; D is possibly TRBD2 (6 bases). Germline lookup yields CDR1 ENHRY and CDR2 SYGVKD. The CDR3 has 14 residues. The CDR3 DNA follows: TGTGCCATCGGTGACCTAGGACTATCGCACGAGCAGTACTTC. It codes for CAIGDLGLSHEQYF.

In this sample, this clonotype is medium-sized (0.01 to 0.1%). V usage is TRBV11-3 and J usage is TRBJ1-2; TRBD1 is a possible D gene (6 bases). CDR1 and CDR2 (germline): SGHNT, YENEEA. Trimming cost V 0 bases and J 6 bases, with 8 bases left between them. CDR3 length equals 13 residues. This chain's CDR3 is CASSLDRQDGYTF. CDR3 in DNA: TGTGCCAGCAGCTTAGATCGACAGGATGGCTACACCTTC.

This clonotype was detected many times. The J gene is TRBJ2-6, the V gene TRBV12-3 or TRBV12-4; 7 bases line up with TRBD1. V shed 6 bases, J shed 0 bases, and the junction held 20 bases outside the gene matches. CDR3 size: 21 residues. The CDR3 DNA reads TGTGCCAGCAGCACCACAGACAAGTGGAGGACAGGCCGCTCTGGGGCCAACGTCCTGACTTTC. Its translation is CASSTTDKWRTGRSGANVLTF.

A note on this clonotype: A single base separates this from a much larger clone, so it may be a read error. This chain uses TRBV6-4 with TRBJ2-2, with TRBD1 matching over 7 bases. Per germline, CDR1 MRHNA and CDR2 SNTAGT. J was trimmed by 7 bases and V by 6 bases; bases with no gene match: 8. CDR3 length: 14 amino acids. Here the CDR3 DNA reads TGTGCCAGCAGAACAGGGGACGGCGGCGGGGAGCTGTTTTTT. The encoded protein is CASRTGDGGGELFF.

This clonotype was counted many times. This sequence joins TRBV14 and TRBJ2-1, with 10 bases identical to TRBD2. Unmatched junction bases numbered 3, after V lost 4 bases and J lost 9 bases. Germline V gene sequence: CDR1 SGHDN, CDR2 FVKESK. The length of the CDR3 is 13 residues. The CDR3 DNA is TGTGCCAGCAGCCCCCCTAGCGGGAGTGAGCAGTTCTTC. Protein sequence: CASSPPSGSEQFF.

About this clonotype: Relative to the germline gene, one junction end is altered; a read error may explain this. In DNA form, the CDR3 reads TGTGACAGCAGCCATCGACAGGTGTTGGTAGCTTTCTTT. Translated: CDSSHRQVLVAFF. The rearrangement joins TRBV14 to TRBJ1-1; tentative D call: TRBD1 (6 bases). Germline V gene data show CDR1 as SGHDN and CDR2 as FVKESK. CDR3 length: 13 residues.

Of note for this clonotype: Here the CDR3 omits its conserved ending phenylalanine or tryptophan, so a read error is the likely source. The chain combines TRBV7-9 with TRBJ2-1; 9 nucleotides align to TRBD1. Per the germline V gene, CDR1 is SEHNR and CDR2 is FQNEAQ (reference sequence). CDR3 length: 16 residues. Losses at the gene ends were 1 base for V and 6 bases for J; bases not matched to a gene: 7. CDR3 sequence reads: CASSLGPGQGSNEQFL. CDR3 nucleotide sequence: TGTGCCAGCAGCTTAGGGCCTGGACAGGGGTCCAATGAGCAGTTCCTC.

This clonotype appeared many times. CDR3 bases: TGTGCCAGCAGTCCTGACCCCCCTGGCTACGAGCAGTACTTC. Translated, it gives CASSPDPPGYEQYF. The chain recombines TRBV28 with TRBJ2-7, with D hard to call. The CDR3 is 14 amino acids. Germline V gene data show CDR1 as MDHEN and CDR2 as SYDVKM. V shed 5 bases and J shed 3 bases, with 14 bases lying between them.

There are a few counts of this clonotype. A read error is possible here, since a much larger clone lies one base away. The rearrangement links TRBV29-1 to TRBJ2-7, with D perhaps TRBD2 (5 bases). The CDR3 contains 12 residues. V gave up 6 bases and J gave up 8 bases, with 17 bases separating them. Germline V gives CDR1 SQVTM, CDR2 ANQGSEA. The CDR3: CSVGDGGRKQYF. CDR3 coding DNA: TGCAGCGTCGGTGACGGAGGTCGCAAGCAGTACTTC.

The CDR3 DNA is TGCAGTGCTAGAGTTCGGCAGGGTACCTCCTCTGGAAACACCATATATTTT. This encodes CSARVRQGTSSGNTIYF. The chain is built from TRBV20-1 and TRBJ1-3, with D possibly TRBD1 on 5 matching bases. Deletions cut 1 base from V and 0 bases from J, with 16 bases between. Germline V gives CDR1 DFQATT, CDR2 SNEGSKA (reference sequence). This CDR3 has 17 residues.

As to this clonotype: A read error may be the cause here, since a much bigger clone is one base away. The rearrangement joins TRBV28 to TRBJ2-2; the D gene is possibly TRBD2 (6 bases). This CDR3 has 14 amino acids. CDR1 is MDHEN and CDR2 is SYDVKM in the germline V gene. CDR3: CASSFEGNTGGLFF. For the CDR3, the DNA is TGTGCCAGCAGTTTCGAAGGGAACACCGGGGGGCTGTTTTTT.

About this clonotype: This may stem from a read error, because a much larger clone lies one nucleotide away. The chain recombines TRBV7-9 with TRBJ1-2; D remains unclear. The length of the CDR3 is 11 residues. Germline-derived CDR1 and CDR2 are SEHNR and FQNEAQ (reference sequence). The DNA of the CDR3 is TGTGCCAGCAGCTTAGGAGATGGCAACACCTTC. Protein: CASSLGDGNTF.

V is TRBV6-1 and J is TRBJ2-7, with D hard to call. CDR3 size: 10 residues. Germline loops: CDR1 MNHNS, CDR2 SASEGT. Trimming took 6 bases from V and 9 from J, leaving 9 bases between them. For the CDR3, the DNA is TGTGCCAGCAGGAATCTCTTGCAGTACTTC. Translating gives CASRNLLQYF.

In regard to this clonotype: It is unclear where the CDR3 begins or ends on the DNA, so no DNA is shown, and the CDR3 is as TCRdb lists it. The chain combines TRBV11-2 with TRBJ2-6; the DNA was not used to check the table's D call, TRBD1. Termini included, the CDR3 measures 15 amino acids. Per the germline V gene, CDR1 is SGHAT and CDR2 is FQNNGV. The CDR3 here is CASSHWGEGANVMTF.

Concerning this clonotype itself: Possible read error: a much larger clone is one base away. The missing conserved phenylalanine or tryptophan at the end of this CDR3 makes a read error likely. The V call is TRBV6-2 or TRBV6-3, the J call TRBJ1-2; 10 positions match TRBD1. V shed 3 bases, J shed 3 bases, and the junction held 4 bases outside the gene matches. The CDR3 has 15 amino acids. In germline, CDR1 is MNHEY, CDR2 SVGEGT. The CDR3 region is CASSYSGQGDYGYTI. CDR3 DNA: TGTGCCAGCAGTTATTCCGGACAGGGGGACTATGGCTACACCATC.

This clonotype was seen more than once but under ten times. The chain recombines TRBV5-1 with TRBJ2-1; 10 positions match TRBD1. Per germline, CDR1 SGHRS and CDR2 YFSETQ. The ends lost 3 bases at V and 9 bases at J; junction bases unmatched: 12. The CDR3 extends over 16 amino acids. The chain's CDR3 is CASSSKTGTGVGEQFF. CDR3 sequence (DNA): TGCGCCAGCAGCTCCAAAACCGGGACAGGGGTGGGTGAGCAGTTCTTC.

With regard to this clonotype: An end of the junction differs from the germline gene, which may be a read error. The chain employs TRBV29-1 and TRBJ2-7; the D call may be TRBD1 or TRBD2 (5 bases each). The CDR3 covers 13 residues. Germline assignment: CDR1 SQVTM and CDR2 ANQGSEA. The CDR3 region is CSVVVWGSYEHCF. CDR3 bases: TGCAGCGTTGTAGTGTGGGGGTCCTACGAGCATTGCTTC.

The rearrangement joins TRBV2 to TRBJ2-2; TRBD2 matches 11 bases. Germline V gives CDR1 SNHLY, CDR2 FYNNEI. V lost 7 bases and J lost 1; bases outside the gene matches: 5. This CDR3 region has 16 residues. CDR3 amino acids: CASTYGLAGNTGELFF. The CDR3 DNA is TGTGCCAGCACCTACGGACTAGCGGGGAACACCGGGGAGCTGTTTTTT.

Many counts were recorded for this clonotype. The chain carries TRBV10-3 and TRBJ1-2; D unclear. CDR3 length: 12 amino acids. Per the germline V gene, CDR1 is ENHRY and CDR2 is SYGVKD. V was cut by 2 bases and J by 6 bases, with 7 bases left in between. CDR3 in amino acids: CAISEAANGYTF. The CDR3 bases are TGTGCCATCAGTGAGGCAGCTAATGGCTACACCTTC.